This T cell receptor beta chain comes out of a study of blood T cell repertoires in COVID-19. Sequenced by immunoSEQ multiplex PCR; TCRdb stores in-frame clones only, minus some. The sample contains 110,000 to 150,000 clones, 86% of which appear only once. This CDR3 has 14 residues. V gave up 1 base and J gave up 7 bases; unmatched junction bases: 5. The V gene's germline CDR1 is LGHNA and CDR2 YNFKEQ. Assignment of participants to cohorts was predicated upon participant-reported clinical history. This receptor was taken from a man in his forties or fifties who had recovered from COVID-19. The gene calls are TRBV4-2 and TRBJ1-2, with 8 positions matching TRBD1. Source material: PBMCs or T cells enriched from blood (not recorded which). The CDR3 DNA sequence: TGTGCCAGCAGCCAAGTGACAGGGGCTTCTGGCTACACCTTC. This codes for CASSQVTGASGYTF.